This TCR beta chain was found in a study of T-cell reconstitution after alpha-beta-depleted transplantation in children. Preparation of the TCRbeta library involved a method that used unique molecular identifiers. One entry per CDR3 protein, called by TCRdb with MiXCR from the PCR reads. The top ten hold roughly two fifths of the sample, which has nearly 350,000 distinct CDR3 sequences, around 15% seen once. Germline values: CDR1 SGHRS, CDR2 YFSETQ. This CDR3 region has 15 residues. This clonotype was counted many times. Sequence at one end of the junction differs from germline and may be a read error.

The sequencing used PBMCs, mostly from graft donor cells, collected 360 days after TCRalphabeta/CD19-depleted stem cell transplant. This receptor was identified in a male patient between 2 and 15 years old who had a stem cell transplant for acute lymphoblastic leukemia, so the T cells may come from the graft donor. The J gene is TRBJ2-2, the V gene TRBV5-1, with 9 nucleotides matching TRBD2. CDR3 loop: CPSSPGLASTGELFF. CDR3 nucleotide sequence: TGCCCCAGCAGCCCTGGACTAGCGAGCACCGGGGAGCTGTTTTTT.